These 19 T cell receptor beta chains share one sample of origin, sequenced in a study of response to subunit inactivated influenza vaccine. Via MiXCR, TCRdb re-called the RT-PCR reads, giving one row per CDR3 protein. The table lists roughly 760,000 distinct CDR3 sequences, about 20% of them singletons, with roughly 10% in the top ten. The starting material was PBMCs from blood, obtained roughly 5 days after vaccination. The source is a man between 45 and 60 years old who received an inactivated influenza vaccine.

A few counts support this clonotype. V is TRBV7-2 and J is TRBJ2-3; D is undetermined. V was clipped by 4 bases and J by 2 bases, with 10 bases between them. The length of the CDR3 is 14 residues. CDR1 SGHTA and CDR2 FQGNSA come from the germline V gene. The CDR3 reads CASSSSPSTDTQYF. CDR3 DNA: TGTGCCAGCAGCTCCTCACCATCCACAGATACGCAGTATTTT. The full variable domain, with the rest looked up from reference TRBV7-2 and TRBJ2-3, is GAGVSQSPSNKVTEKGKDVELRCDPISGHTALYWYRQSLGQGLEFLIYFQGNSAPDKSGLPSDRFSAERTGGSVSTLTIQRTQQEDSAVYLCASSSSPSTDTQYFGPGTRLTVL.

Many counts were recorded for this clonotype. The chain is built from TRBV5-5 and TRBJ2-1; 12 positions agree with TRBD1. V was clipped by 3 bases and J by 10 bases; unmatched bases: 8. The CDR3 length is 15 residues. Looked up from germline, CDR1 is SGHKS and CDR2 is YYEKEE (reference sequence). CDR3 region: CASSWDRGPGPEQFF. CDR3 nucleotide sequence: TGTGCCAGCAGCTGGGACAGGGGGCCAGGCCCAGAGCAGTTCTTC.

This rearrangement joins TRBV27 to TRBJ1-5; D gene uncertain. Looked up from germline, CDR1 is MNHEY and CDR2 is SMNVEV (reference sequence). V lost 3 bases and J 3 bases, leaving 12 bases between the germline ends. The CDR3 extends over 15 amino acids. Here the CDR3 DNA reads TGTGCCAGCAGTTTGATTGGACCGACCAATCAGCCCCAGCATTTT. Translating it yields CASSLIGPTNQPQHF.

A few counts support this clonotype. The chain uses TRBV18 and TRBJ2-7; 7 bases align to TRBD1. Per the germline V gene, CDR1 is KGHSH and CDR2 is LQKENI. Trimming removed 5 bases from V and 2 bases from J; junction bases left unmatched: 9. This CDR3 is built from 15 residues. In DNA, the CDR3 is TGTGCCAGCTCAGACAGCAGGGGGTCCGCCTACGAGCAGTACTTC. This encodes CASSDSRGSAYEQYF.

The chain couples TRBV24-1 to TRBJ2-3; 7 positions agree with TRBD2. Trimming removed 5 bases from V and 0 bases from J; junction bases left unmatched: 4. Looked up from germline, CDR1 is KGHDR and CDR2 is SFDVKD. This CDR3 is built from 15 residues. The CDR3 DNA reads as TGTGCCACCAGTGGAGGCGGGGGAAGCACAGATACGCAGTATTTT. This codes for CATSGGGGSTDTQYF.

This clonotype was seen more than once but under ten times. The chain uses TRBV7-9 and TRBJ2-2, with D possibly TRBD2 on 6 matching bases. Germline V gene sequence: CDR1 SEHNR, CDR2 FQNEAQ (reference sequence). This CDR3 has 15 amino acids. V lost 6 bases and J lost 4, with 15 bases in between. The CDR3 coding sequence is TGTGCCAGCAGTCCAATGAACGGGGGCACCGGGGAGCTGTTTTTT. Translation: CASSPMNGGTGELFF.

The chain has TRBV9 and TRBJ2-1; D ambiguous. Germline-derived CDR1 and CDR2 are SGDLS and YYNGEE. V was trimmed by 4 bases and J by 6 bases, leaving 11 bases between them. This CDR3 has 13 residues. The CDR3 is CASSMSTGNEQFF. The CDR3 coding sequence is TGTGCCAGCAGCATGTCCACCGGCAATGAGCAGTTCTTC.

This clonotype was seen more than once but under ten times. The chain employs TRBV6-5 and TRBJ1-1; no clear D. Germline CDR1 reads MNHEY; CDR2 reads SVGAGI. V lost 0 bases to trimming and J lost 3 bases, with 8 bases between them. The CDR3 runs to 14 residues. This CDR3 is CASSYSWADTEAFF. The CDR3 region has the DNA TGTGCCAGCAGTTACTCCTGGGCGGACACTGAAGCTTTCTTT.

This clonotype was counted only a few times. This chain joins TRBV2 and TRBJ1-5, with TRBD1 identical over 7 bases. V shed 5 bases, J shed 1 base, and the junction held 5 bases outside the gene matches. This CDR3 region has 15 residues. Germline CDR1 and CDR2: SNHLY and FYNNEI. The CDR3 DNA follows: TGTGCCAGCAGTCGGATGGGACAGAGCAATCAGCCCCAGCATTTT. Translating gives CASSRMGQSNQPQHF.

The chain uses TRBV20-1 and TRBJ2-3, with 11 bases identical to TRBD2. V lost 2 bases and J lost 3; bases outside the gene matches: 4. This CDR3 is built from 15 residues. From germline, CDR1 is DFQATT and CDR2 SNEGSKA (reference sequence). The CDR3 reads CSARNSGGATDTQYF. DNA for the CDR3: TGCAGTGCTAGAAATAGCGGGGGGGCGACAGATACGCAGTATTTT.

The CDR3, as DNA: TGTGCCAGCAGCTTAGCTAAAGATCAGCCCCAGCATTTT. It yields the protein CASSLAKDQPQHF. The chain couples TRBV7-6 to TRBJ1-5; D is ambiguous. The CDR3 sequence is 13 residues long. V lost 0 bases and J 5 bases, leaving 5 bases between the germline ends. Per germline, CDR1 SGHVS and CDR2 FNYEAQ. Full variable domain (outside the CDR3, taken from reference TRBV7-6 and TRBJ1-5): GAGVSQSPRYKVTKRGQDVALRCDPISGHVSLYWYRQALGQGPEFLTYFNYEAQQDKSGLPNDRFSAERPEGSISTLTIQRTEQRDSAMYRCASSLAKDQPQHFGDGTRLSIL.

This chain uses TRBV7-2 with TRBJ2-7, with 7 positions matching TRBD1. This CDR3 contains 13 residues. Germline CDR1 reads SGHTA; CDR2 reads FQGNSA. The ends lost 5 bases at V and 6 bases at J; junction bases unmatched: 7. The CDR3, as DNA: TGTGCCAGCAGCCCCAACCGGGACAGCGAGCAGTACTTC. It translates to CASSPNRDSEQYF.

This clonotype was observed a few times. This chain joins TRBV6-2 or TRBV6-3 and TRBJ2-1; 8 nucleotides align to TRBD1. This CDR3 spans 17 amino acids. From germline, CDR1 is MNHEY and CDR2 SVGEGT. Losses at the gene ends were 5 bases for V and 1 base for J; bases not matched to a gene: 10. Here the CDR3 DNA reads TGTGCCAGCAGTACCAACCTAGACAGGGGATCCTACAATGAGCAGTTCTTC. It translates to CASSTNLDRGSYNEQFF.

J is TRBJ2-7 and V is TRBV29-1; 7 bases map to TRBD1. The CDR3 runs to 12 residues. Losses at the gene ends were 5 bases for V and 5 bases for J; bases not matched to a gene: 6. Germline CDR1 reads SQVTM; CDR2 reads ANQGSEA. The CDR3 DNA sequence: TGCAGCGTTCAAGTTGACAGGGACGAGCAGTACTTC. As protein: CSVQVDRDEQYF.

To note about this clonotype: A read error is possible here, since a much larger clone lies one base away. The V call is TRBV20-1, the J call TRBJ2-3; the match to TRBD2 covers 7 bases. Germline CDR1 reads DFQATT; CDR2 reads SNEGSKA (reference sequence). This CDR3 has 16 amino acids. DNA of the CDR3: TGCTGTGCTAGAGCGGCTAGCGGATTTGTTACAGATACGCAGTATTTT. Amino acids: CCARAASGFVTDTQYF.

This clonotype has only a few counts. The genes are TRBV12-3 or TRBV12-4 and TRBJ2-1; D remains ambiguous. Trimming pared 5 bases from V and 7 bases from J, leaving 12 bases between. The CDR3 has 13 amino acids. The CDR3 sequence: CASSGPGWNEQFF. CDR3 bases: TGTGCCAGCAGTGGTCCGGGCTGGAATGAGCAGTTCTTC.

The V and J genes are TRBV12-3 or TRBV12-4 and TRBJ2-7; 10 bases agree with TRBD1. Trimming took 5 bases from V and 4 from J; bases not matched to a gene: 5. This CDR3 is built from 14 residues. CDR3 in DNA: TGTGCCAGCAGTACCGGGACAGGGGAGTACGAGCAGTACTTC. Its protein is CASSTGTGEYEQYF.

In this sample, this clonotype turned up a few times. This sequence joins TRBV7-9 and TRBJ2-3, with TRBD2 matching 12 bases. With V trimmed by 2 bases and J by 5 bases, 2 bases remained unmatched. CDR3 length: 15 amino acids. Germline CDR1 and CDR2: SEHNR and FQNEAQ (reference sequence). DNA for the CDR3: TGTGCCAGCAGCTTACTGACTAGCGGGAGAGATACGCAGTATTTT. Translating it yields CASSLLTSGRDTQYF.

In this sample, this clonotype turned up many times. The chain links TRBV20-1 to TRBJ2-3; 7 nucleotides agree with TRBD2. V lost 5 bases to trimming and J lost 2 bases; unmatched junction nucleotides: 10. CDR3 size: 15 residues. Germline values: CDR1 DFQATT, CDR2 SNEGSKA (reference sequence). CDR3 DNA sequence: TGCAGTGCTTTTAGGGGCGGGGGTGACACAGATACGCAGTATTTT. Its translation is CSAFRGGGDTDTQYF.